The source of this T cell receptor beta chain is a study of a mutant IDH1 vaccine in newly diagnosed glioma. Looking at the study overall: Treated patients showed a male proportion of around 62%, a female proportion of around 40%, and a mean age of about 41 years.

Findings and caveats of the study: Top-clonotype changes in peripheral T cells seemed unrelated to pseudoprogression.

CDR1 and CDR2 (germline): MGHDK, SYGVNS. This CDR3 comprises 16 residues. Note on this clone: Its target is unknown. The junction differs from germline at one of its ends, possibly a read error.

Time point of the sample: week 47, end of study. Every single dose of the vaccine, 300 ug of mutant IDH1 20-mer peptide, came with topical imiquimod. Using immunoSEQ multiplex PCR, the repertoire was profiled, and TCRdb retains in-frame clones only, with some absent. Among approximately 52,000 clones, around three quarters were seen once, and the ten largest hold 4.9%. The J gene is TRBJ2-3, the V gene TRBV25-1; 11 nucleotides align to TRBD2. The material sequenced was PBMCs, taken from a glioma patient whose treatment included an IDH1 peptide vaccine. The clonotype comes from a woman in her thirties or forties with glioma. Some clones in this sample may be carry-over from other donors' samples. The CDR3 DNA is TGTGCCAGCAGTCCCAATAGCGGGGGGGGCACAGATACACAGTATTTT. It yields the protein CASSPNSGGGTDTQYF.